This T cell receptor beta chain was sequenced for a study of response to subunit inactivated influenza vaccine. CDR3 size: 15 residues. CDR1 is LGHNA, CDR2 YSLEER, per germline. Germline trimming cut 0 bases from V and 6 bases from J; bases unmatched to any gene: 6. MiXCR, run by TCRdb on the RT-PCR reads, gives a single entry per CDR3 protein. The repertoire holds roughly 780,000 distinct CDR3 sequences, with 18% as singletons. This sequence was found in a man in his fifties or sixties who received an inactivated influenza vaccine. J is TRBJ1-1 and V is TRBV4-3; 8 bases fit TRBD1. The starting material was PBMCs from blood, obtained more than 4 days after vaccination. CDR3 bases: TGCGCCAGCAGCCAAGAGACCGGGACAGGAGCTGAAGCTTTCTTT. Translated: CASSQETGTGAEAFF.